This TCR beta chain was observed in a study of cytomegalovirus exposure and HLA in healthy donors. Use of 60 Vbeta and 13 Jbeta primers characterized the PCR. Generated by immunoSEQ multiplex PCR, the TCRdb table keeps only in-frame clones and is missing some. The table includes about 160,000 clones, 65% to 85% detected once. To note about this clone: A junction end diverges from the germline sequence, so it may reflect a read error.

This CDR3 contains 15 residues. Germline loops: CDR1 SEHNR, CDR2 FQNEAQ (reference sequence). The V gene is TRBV7-9, the J gene TRBJ1-5; 8 nucleotides align to TRBD1. The sequence derives from a man aged 55 to 69 in good health and CMV-seronegative. Sequences were obtained from PBMCs. CDR3 nucleotides: TGTTCCAGCAGCTTAGTGACAGGGGACAATCAGCCCCAGCATTTT. It translates to CSSSLVTGDNQPQHF.